The 30 T cell receptor beta chains in this list originate from one sample, sequenced in a study of T-cell reconstitution after alpha-beta-depleted transplantation in children. Unique molecular identifiers were built into the TCRbeta library. TCRdb re-called the PCR reads with MiXCR, one entry per CDR3 protein. Here the sample spans some 840,000 distinct CDR3 sequences, approximately 15% being singletons. Sequencing was performed on PBMCs, mostly from graft donor cells, taken 360 days after TCRalphabeta/CD19-depleted stem cell transplant. The receptor set was obtained from a male patient younger than 18 who had a stem cell transplant for acute lymphoblastic leukemia, so the T cells may come from the graft donor.

The chain couples TRBV30 to TRBJ2-6; the D call may be TRBD1 or TRBD2 (5 bases each). The CDR3 has 12 residues. Germline V gene lookup returns CDR1 GTSNPN and CDR2 SVGIG (reference sequence). CDR3 residues: CGGSSGANVLTF. DNA of the CDR3: TGTGGGGGGAGCTCTGGGGCCAACGTCCTGACTTTC.

This clonotype was recorded at least ten times. The chain is built from TRBV3-1 and TRBJ2-1; TRBD2 aligns across 13 bases. After removal of 0 bases from V and 3 bases from J, the junction contained 11 bases not matched to a gene. CDR1 and CDR2 (germline): LGHDT, YNNKEL (reference sequence). This CDR3 region has 20 residues. CDR3 region: CASSQESRLAGGPFYNEQFF. The CDR3, as DNA: TGTGCCAGCAGCCAAGAATCGAGACTAGCGGGAGGCCCGTTCTACAATGAGCAGTTCTTC.

This clonotype was recorded many times. This rearrangement joins TRBV24-1 to TRBJ2-1, with 9 bases that match TRBD2. In germline, CDR1 is KGHDR, CDR2 SFDVKD. CDR3 length: 17 residues. Trimming at V came to 3 bases and at J to 4 bases, leaving 9 bases not matched to a gene. Here the CDR3 reads CATSDQKKAGGYNEQFF. CDR3 sequence (DNA): TGTGCCACCAGTGATCAAAAAAAGGCGGGAGGGTACAATGAGCAGTTCTTC.

DNA of the CDR3: TGCAGTGCTAGAGACTTAGCGGGAGGGATGGAGACCCAGTACTTC. This gives the protein CSARDLAGGMETQYF. The chain joins TRBV20-1 to TRBJ2-5, with 11 bases lining up with TRBD2. V shed 0 bases and J 5 bases; nucleotides not matched to a gene: 5. The CDR3 sequence is 15 residues long. Germline V gives CDR1 DFQATT, CDR2 SNEGSKA (reference sequence).

There are a few counts of this clonotype. The chain has TRBV6-2 or TRBV6-3 and TRBJ2-7; 12 nucleotides align to TRBD2. The CDR3 totals 14 residues. V trimming: 8 bases; J trimming: 6 bases; junction bases outside the gene matches: 8. CDR1 is MNHEY, CDR2 SVGEGT, per germline. In DNA form, the CDR3 reads TGTGCCAGCCGACTGACTAGCGGGAGTTCCGAGCAGTACTTC. This translates into CASRLTSGSSEQYF.

V and J are TRBV12-5 and TRBJ2-5; 11 bases map to TRBD2. CDR3 length: 20 amino acids. Germline assignment: CDR1 LGHNT and CDR2 FRNRAP. This CDR3 is CASCQDAIGTSGYLRETQYF. The CDR3 nucleotides read TGTGCCTCCTGCCAAGATGCTATAGGGACTAGCGGATACCTGCGGGAGACCCAGTACTTC.

In this sample, this clonotype turned up a few times. V usage is TRBV20-1 and J usage is TRBJ2-5, with a tentative D call TRBD2 (5 bases). V lost 6 bases, J lost 0 bases, and 17 bases lay in between. Germline V gene data show CDR1 as DFQATT and CDR2 as SNEGSKA (reference sequence). The CDR3 covers 15 residues. The CDR3 nucleotides read TGCAGTGCGGCTCCTAGCTCCTTGTACCAAGAGACCCAGTACTTC. This sequence encodes CSAAPSSLYQETQYF.

The rearrangement uses TRBV5-1 and TRBJ2-1, with 8 bases identical to TRBD2. The CDR3 is 16 residues long. Germline CDR1 SGHRS, CDR2 YFSETQ. J gave up 5 bases and V 4 bases, and 11 bases lay outside the gene matches. CDR3 nucleotide sequence: TGCGCCAGCAGCCGCGCCCCGGGACTAGTCAACAATGAGCAGTTCTTC. Protein sequence: CASSRAPGLVNNEQFF.

This clonotype was recorded only once. The genes are TRBV18 and TRBJ2-7; D possibly corresponds to TRBD2 (5 bases). CDR3 length: 14 residues. Trimming cost V 0 bases and J 4 bases, with 10 bases left between them. Germline CDR1 reads KGHSH; CDR2 reads LQKENI. The CDR3 nucleotides are TGTGCCAGCTCACCACCTCTCGGGAAATACGAGCAGTACTTC. Protein: CASSPPLGKYEQYF.

The chain recombines TRBV6-1 with TRBJ2-1, with a weak D call TRBD2 (5 bases). V lost 4 bases and J lost 2, with 15 bases in between. The CDR3 sequence is 16 residues long. Germline values: CDR1 MNHNS, CDR2 SASEGT. The CDR3: CASSGWIEGPYNEQFF. The CDR3 coding sequence is TGTGCCAGCAGTGGATGGATAGAGGGTCCCTACAATGAGCAGTTCTTC.

Many counts were recorded for this clonotype. One junction end does not reproduce the germline sequence, and a read error may be involved. The chain has TRBV5-1 and TRBJ1-5; the D gene is possibly TRBD1 (5 bases). CDR1 is SGHRS and CDR2 is YFSETQ in the germline V gene. This CDR3 has 14 amino acids. The CDR3 reads CASSLGAGNQPQHF. CDR3 nucleotides: TGTGCCAGCAGCTTAGGGGCCGGAAATCAGCCCCAGCATTTT.

In its sample, this clonotype was seen a few times. The rearrangement joins TRBV7-2 to TRBJ2-7; 8 positions match TRBD2. The V gene's germline CDR1 is SGHTA and CDR2 FQGNSA. V trimming: 7 bases; J trimming: 1 base; junction bases outside the gene matches: 9. The CDR3 is made up of 15 amino acids. The CDR3 is CASTSLAGISYEQYF. In nucleotides, the CDR3 is TGTGCCAGCACCTCTTTAGCGGGGATTTCCTACGAGCAGTACTTC.

The sample holds a few counts of this clonotype. The chain is built from TRBV20-1 and TRBJ2-7; 8 nucleotides align to TRBD1. CDR3 length: 11 residues. CDR1 is DFQATT and CDR2 is SNEGSKA in the germline V gene (reference sequence). V shed 3 bases, J shed 10 bases, and the junction held 5 bases outside the gene matches. CDR3 coding DNA: TGCAGTGCTAGTGTGGGACAGGTCCAGTACTTC. Translated, it gives CSASVGQVQYF.

The V gene is TRBV12-3 or TRBV12-4, the J gene TRBJ2-7, with 9 bases that match TRBD2. Trimming cost V 2 bases and J 3 bases; bases outside gene matches: 5. The CDR3 is made up of 15 amino acids. CDR3: CASSLMTSGRYEQYF. CDR3 DNA sequence: TGTGCCAGCAGTTTAATGACTAGCGGACGCTACGAGCAGTACTTC.

This clonotype has a handful of counts. V gene TRBV7-2 combines with J gene TRBJ2-3; perhaps TRBD2 as D (7 bases). The V gene's germline CDR1 is SGHTA and CDR2 FQGNSA. Trimming took off 5 bases at V and 6 bases at J, with 18 bases between the two ends. CDR3 size: 15 residues. CDR3 loop: CASSKTRGRDDTQYF. The DNA of the CDR3 is TGTGCCAGCAGCAAGACTAGGGGGAGGGACGATACGCAGTATTTT.

V is TRBV12-3 or TRBV12-4 and J is TRBJ2-2; D is unresolved. The length of the CDR3 is 16 residues. V gave up 0 bases and J gave up 4 bases, with 12 bases separating them. The CDR3 spells CASSLASYASTGELFF. CDR3 bases: TGTGCCAGCAGTTTAGCCAGCTACGCGAGCACCGGGGAGCTGTTTTTT.

This clonotype has more than one count but fewer than ten. The chain links TRBV5-1 to TRBJ1-1, with no clear D. This CDR3 has 15 amino acids. Germline loops: CDR1 SGHRS, CDR2 YFSETQ. Trimming pared 5 bases from V and 4 bases from J, leaving 18 bases between. The CDR3, as DNA: TGCGCCAGCAGTTCCCAACCTGACGGGAGCACTGAAGCTTTCTTT. Translated: CASSSQPDGSTEAFF.

This clonotype was observed a handful of times. V gene TRBV10-3 combines with J gene TRBJ1-2; TRBD1 might be the D (5 bases). CDR1 is ENHRY and CDR2 is SYGVKD in the germline V gene. V was trimmed by 2 bases and J by 4 bases, leaving 14 bases between them. CDR3 size: 15 residues. The DNA for the CDR3 is TGTGCCATCAGTGAGGGAGCAGGGACCATCTATGGCTACACCTTC. Translated: CAISEGAGTIYGYTF.

This chain joins TRBV11-2 and TRBJ1-1; possible D gene TRBD1, 5 bases. V was trimmed by 6 bases and J by 0 bases, leaving 8 bases between them. This CDR3 is 13 amino acids long. Germline V gene lookup returns CDR1 SGHAT and CDR2 FQNNGV. This CDR3 is CASRTGLNTEAFF. CDR3 bases: TGTGCCAGCAGAACAGGACTGAACACTGAAGCTTTCTTT.

The chain combines TRBV21-1 with TRBJ2-1. TRBV21-1 is termed a pseudogene. This CDR3 has 13 amino acids. The CDR3, as DNA: TGTGCCAGCAGCGGCACCCTCTTAAATGAGCAGTTCTTC. Translating it yields CASSGTLLNEQFF.

The rearrangement joins TRBV7-6 to TRBJ2-7; D ambiguous. Trimming shortened V by 5 bases and J by 5 bases, and 10 bases separated the two germline ends. The CDR3 spans 12 residues. Germline V lookup: CDR1 SGHVS, CDR2 FNYEAQ. CDR3 nucleotide sequence: TGTGCCAGCAGCCCATGGAGAAACGAGCAGTACTTC. As protein: CASSPWRNEQYF.

The chain recombines TRBV14 with TRBJ2-5; the D call may be TRBD1 or TRBD2 (6 bases each). The CDR3 loop spans 14 amino acids. The germline V gene has CDR1 SGHDN and CDR2 FVKESK. Trimming stripped 4 bases from V and 5 bases from J, with 14 bases between. CDR3 sequence: CASSPVGGHETQYF. In DNA form, the CDR3 reads TGTGCCAGCAGCCCCGTTGGGGGGCACGAGACCCAGTACTTC. The full variable domain, with the rest looked up from reference TRBV14 and TRBJ2-5, is EAGVTQFPSHSVIEKGQTVTLRCDPISGHDNLYWYRRVMGKEIKFLLHFVKESKQDESGMPNNRFLAERTGGTYSTLKVQPAELEDSGVYFCASSPVGGHETQYFGPGTRLLVL.

J is TRBJ1-2 and V is TRBV27; the match to TRBD1 covers 12 bases. Trimming took 5 bases from V and 11 from J; bases not matched to a gene: 9. The CDR3 consists of 14 residues. CDR1 is MNHEY, CDR2 SMNVEV, per germline (reference sequence). CDR3 DNA sequence: TGTGCCAGCAGTGGAACCGGGACAGGGGGCGCTTACACCTTC. This translates into CASSGTGTGGAYTF.

The chain employs TRBV7-8 and TRBJ2-1; D is tentatively TRBD1 or TRBD2 (5 bases each). This CDR3 has 13 amino acids. Germline V gene data show CDR1 as SGHVS and CDR2 as FQNEAQ. The V end lost 10 bases, the J end lost 2 bases, and 12 bases lay between the germline ends. The CDR3 nucleotides read TGTGCCACCGGGACGGCGGCCTACAATGAGCAGTTCTTC. The encoded protein is CATGTAAYNEQFF.

J is TRBJ2-7 and V is TRBV4-2, with D possibly matching TRBD2 (6 bases). The length of the CDR3 is 16 residues. CDR1 is LGHNA, CDR2 YNFKEQ, per germline. Deletions cut 2 bases from V and 0 bases from J, with 14 bases between. CDR3 sequence reads: CASSQLFGTYSYEQYF. The DNA of the CDR3 is TGTGCCAGCAGCCAACTTTTCGGGACTTACTCCTACGAGCAGTACTTC.

This clonotype was detected many times. The chain employs TRBV3-1 and TRBJ2-7; a weak D match, TRBD1 (6 bases). Trimming removed 7 bases at V and 0 bases at J, with 16 bases between. The CDR3 consists of 15 residues. The germline CDR1 and CDR2 sequences are LGHDT and YNNKEL (reference sequence). CDR3 protein: CASTFRAGDSYEQYF. DNA for the CDR3: TGTGCCAGCACCTTCAGGGCAGGGGACTCCTACGAGCAGTACTTC.

This chain uses TRBV6-2 or TRBV6-3 with TRBJ2-7, with 12 bases lining up with TRBD2. V lost 5 bases, J lost 1 base, and 3 bases stayed unmatched. Germline V gives CDR1 MNHEY, CDR2 SVGEGT. The CDR3 contains 15 residues. The CDR3 loop reads CASSRTSGMSYEQYF. CDR3 in DNA: TGTGCCAGCAGTCGGACTAGCGGGATGTCCTACGAGCAGTACTTC.

Concerning this clonotype itself: It may be a read error: a sequence one base away is much more abundant. The rearrangement links TRBV24-1 to TRBJ1-5, with TRBD1 identical over 10 bases. The germline gives CDR1 KGHDR, CDR2 SFDVKD. This CDR3 contains 12 residues. The V segment lost 12 bases and the J segment 7 bases; nucleotides outside the gene matches: 5. The chain's CDR3 is CASGQGVQPQHF. The DNA for the CDR3 is TGTGCCTCTGGACAGGGGGTCCAGCCCCAGCATTTT.

This clonotype was observed a handful of times. This sequence joins TRBV4-1 and TRBJ2-2; no reliable D call. In germline, CDR1 is MGHRA, CDR2 YSYEKL. V lost 3 bases and J 3 bases, leaving 11 bases between the germline ends. The CDR3 loop spans 15 amino acids. Here the CDR3 DNA reads TGCGCCAGCAGCCACCACAACACCTACACCGGGGAGCTGTTTTTT. The encoded protein is CASSHHNTYTGELFF.

This clonotype showed up many times. The chain uses TRBV5-1 and TRBJ1-2; 8 bases are a match to TRBD1. Looked up from germline, CDR1 is SGHRS and CDR2 is YFSETQ. CDR3 size: 14 residues. V lost 0 bases, J lost 4 bases, and 2 bases stayed unmatched. The DNA for the CDR3 is TGCGCCAGCAGCTTGGCGGACAGGGCCTATGGCTACACCTTC. It specifies CASSLADRAYGYTF. Drawing the rest from reference TRBV5-1 and TRBJ1-2, the complete variable domain is KAGVTQTPRYLIKTRGQQVTLSCSPISGHRSVSWYQQTPGQGLQFLFEYFSETQRNKGNFPGRFSGRQFSNSRSEMNVSTLELGDSALYLCASSLADRAYGYTFGSGTRLTVV.